Below are 21 T cell receptor beta chains sequenced from a single sample in a study of T-cell reconstitution after alpha-beta-depleted transplantation in children. Unique molecular identifiers were incorporated when the TCRbeta library was constructed. TCRdb reprocessed the PCR reads with MiXCR, giving one entry per CDR3 protein. This table holds approximately 980,000 distinct CDR3 sequences, about 31% found once. The sample here was PBMCs, mostly from graft donor cells, taken 360 days after TCRalphabeta/CD19-depleted stem cell transplant. The receptors come from a boy less than two years old who had a stem cell transplant for SCID, so the T cells may come from the graft donor.

This clonotype was counted between two and nine times. As DNA, the CDR3 is TGCAGTGCTAGAGATCTCCGTGGGGACTACAATGAGCAGTTCTTC. It yields the protein CSARDLRGDYNEQFF. V and J are TRBV20-1 and TRBJ2-1; no firm D call. The germline CDR1 and CDR2 sequences are DFQATT and SNEGSKA (reference sequence). The CDR3 has 15 residues. V shed 0 bases and J shed 3 bases, with 12 bases lying between them.

This clonotype was seen more than once but under ten times. The chain joins TRBV29-1 to TRBJ2-5, with TRBD2 as a possible D gene (7 bases). Germline values: CDR1 SQVTM, CDR2 ANQGSEA. Trimming cost V 4 bases and J 2 bases, with 20 bases left between them. This CDR3 region has 16 residues. As DNA, the CDR3 is TGCAGCGTTGGATTCGGGGGGCGGTTAGCACAAGAGACCCAGTACTTC. It is translated as CSVGFGGRLAQETQYF.

This clonotype was recorded only once. The rearrangement links TRBV6-1 to TRBJ1-5; a weak D match, TRBD1 (6 bases). In germline, CDR1 is MNHNS, CDR2 SASEGT. This CDR3 region has 15 residues. Deletions cut 5 bases from V and 2 bases from J, with 13 bases between. The CDR3 DNA follows: TGTGCCAGCAGTCGACGAGGGGGAGGCAATCAGCCCCAGCATTTT. Its protein product is CASSRRGGGNQPQHF.

This clonotype was seen a handful of times. CDR3 loop: CATHRLGMNTEAFF. The CDR3 coding sequence is TGTGCCACCCACAGGCTGGGAATGAACACTGAAGCTTTCTTT. This rearrangement joins TRBV6-1 to TRBJ1-1; a weak D match, TRBD1 (5 bases). From germline, CDR1 is MNHNS and CDR2 SASEGT. The CDR3 length is 14 residues. V was trimmed by 10 bases and J by 0 bases, leaving 15 bases between them.

Written as DNA, the CDR3 is TGTGCCAGCAGTCCCTCGCTCGGGACAGCCAAGAAGACCCAGTACTTC. Its translation: CASSPSLGTAKKTQYF. This chain connects TRBV12-3 or TRBV12-4 to TRBJ2-5, with 7 bases fitting TRBD1. This CDR3 has 16 amino acids. V lost 5 bases to trimming and J lost 6 bases; unmatched junction nucleotides: 15.

This clonotype appeared a few times. The rearrangement links TRBV29-1 to TRBJ2-5, with D tentatively TRBD2 (6 bases). There are 14 residues in the CDR3. CDR1 and CDR2 (germline): SQVTM, ANQGSEA. Trimming removed 3 bases at V and 1 base at J, with 12 bases between. In DNA form, the CDR3 reads TGCAGCGTTGAGCCCCGGGGGTTCCAAGAGACCCAGTACTTC. Protein sequence: CSVEPRGFQETQYF.

This clonotype has a count of ten or more. The rearrangement uses TRBV12-3 or TRBV12-4 and TRBJ2-7; D may match TRBD1 or TRBD2 (6 bases each). Trimming took 6 bases from V and 0 from J, leaving 12 bases between them. CDR3 size: 14 residues. The CDR3 nucleotides are TGTGCCAGCAGCTTCGGGGGCGGCTCCTACGAGCAGTACTTC. Amino acid sequence: CASSFGGGSYEQYF.

This clonotype has a single count. The chain is built from TRBV4-1 and TRBJ2-2; 10 bases are shared with TRBD2. The J segment lost 7 bases and the V segment lost 2 bases, leaving 10 bases of the junction unmatched. The length of the CDR3 is 17 residues. In germline, CDR1 is MGHRA, CDR2 YSYEKL. The CDR3 reads CASSQYMLAGESGELFF. The CDR3 region has the DNA TGCGCCAGCAGCCAATATATGCTAGCGGGGGAGAGCGGGGAGCTGTTTTTT.

This clonotype has more than one count but fewer than ten. The chain recombines TRBV20-1 with TRBJ2-1, with 7 bases lining up with TRBD2. CDR3 length equals 16 residues. The germline V gene has CDR1 DFQATT and CDR2 SNEGSKA (reference sequence). V was clipped by 0 bases and J by 5 bases; unmatched bases: 10. CDR3 residues: CSARDVFGGTHNEQFF. CDR3 DNA sequence: TGCAGTGCTAGAGATGTTTTCGGGGGGACCCACAATGAGCAGTTCTTC.

This clonotype was counted many times. One end of the junction fails to match germline, which may point to a read error. This chain uses TRBV5-1 with TRBJ2-7, with a weak D call TRBD1 (6 bases). CDR3 length: 14 residues. Germline V lookup: CDR1 SGHRS, CDR2 YFSETQ. CDR3 sequence: CASSLGGSSYEQYF. CDR3 bases: TGTGCCAGCAGTTTAGGGGGAAGCTCCTACGAGCAGTACTTC.

V and J are TRBV20-1 and TRBJ1-5; TRBD1 might be the D (5 bases). This CDR3 has 14 amino acids. Trimming left V 3 bases short and J 1 base short, with 10 bases between. From germline, CDR1 is DFQATT and CDR2 SNEGSKA (reference sequence). In DNA form, the CDR3 reads TGCAGTGCTAGCGGGGGTAGGAGCAATCAGCCCCAGCATTTT. It is translated as CSASGGRSNQPQHF.

Only a few counts were recorded for this clonotype. The rearrangement joins TRBV27 to TRBJ2-7, with D maybe TRBD2 (6 bases). Between the trimmed V and J ends, which lost 5 bases and 2 bases, there was a span of 13 bases. This CDR3 has 14 amino acids. Germline V gene sequence: CDR1 MNHEY, CDR2 SMNVEV (reference sequence). The CDR3 DNA follows: TGTGCCAGCAGTCCCGGACTAAATACCTACGAGCAGTACTTC. Its protein is CASSPGLNTYEQYF.

The rearrangement uses TRBV5-6 and TRBJ2-2; possibly TRBD1 or TRBD2 for D (6 bases each). Germline loops: CDR1 SGHDT, CDR2 YYEEEE. CDR3 length equals 18 residues. V was shortened by 0 bases and J by 5 bases, with 20 bases between the two germline ends. This chain's CDR3 is CASSLARWGARRTGELFF. The CDR3 region has the DNA TGTGCCAGCAGCTTGGCTCGATGGGGGGCGCGACGGACCGGGGAGCTGTTTTTT.

This clonotype was counted only a few times. The rearrangement joins TRBV27 to TRBJ2-5; D perhaps matches TRBD2 (5 bases). Per germline, CDR1 MNHEY and CDR2 SMNVEV (reference sequence). The CDR3 consists of 17 residues. Trimming stripped 6 bases from V and 2 bases from J, with 22 bases between. In nucleotides, the CDR3 is TGTGCCAGCAGCCGCAAGCCGACCCTAGCCCCTCAAGAGACCCAGTACTTC. Its protein product is CASSRKPTLAPQETQYF.

This clonotype was counted between two and nine times. The chain recombines TRBV7-9 with TRBJ2-7, with D unclear. Germline V CDR1 and CDR2: SEHNR, FQNEAQ (reference sequence). The CDR3 is 14 amino acids. Deletions cut 4 bases from V and 3 bases from J, with 13 bases between. Here the CDR3 reads CASSSRGYVYEQYF. CDR3 nucleotides: TGTGCCAGCAGCTCCAGAGGTTACGTCTACGAGCAGTACTTC.

In DNA, the CDR3 is TGTGCCAGCAGCTTGTGGGACAGGGTGGCCTACGAGCAGTACTTC. It yields the protein CASSLWDRVAYEQYF. This rearrangement joins TRBV5-6 to TRBJ2-7; 9 bases map to TRBD1. V gave up 1 base and J gave up 2 bases; unmatched junction bases: 4. This CDR3 spans 15 amino acids. Germline CDR1 SGHDT, CDR2 YYEEEE.

The V call is TRBV7-6, the J call TRBJ2-1, with unresolved D. The CDR3 runs to 15 residues. Germline loops: CDR1 SGHVS, CDR2 FNYEAQ. Deletions cut 0 bases from V and 9 bases from J, with 15 bases between. The CDR3 coding sequence is TGTGCCAGCAGCTTAGCTGGGCACAATTATGTTGAGCAGTTCTTC. Protein product: CASSLAGHNYVEQFF.

The chain links TRBV5-1 to TRBJ1-1; maybe TRBD1 (6 bases). Trimming shortened V by 2 bases and J by 1 base, and 18 bases separated the two germline ends. Germline CDR1 is SGHRS and CDR2 is YFSETQ. The CDR3 is 17 amino acids. The CDR3 DNA is TGCGCCAGCAGCTTAGGGGGACGAGGTCGTGGGAACACTGAAGCTTTCTTT. Translating gives CASSLGGRGRGNTEAFF.

In this sample, this clonotype turned up a few times. This chain joins TRBV4-1 and TRBJ2-1; maybe TRBD2 (5 bases). Germline-derived CDR1 and CDR2 are MGHRA and YSYEKL. CDR3 length equals 14 residues. The V and J ends lost 5 bases and 2 bases respectively, with 10 bases between them. This CDR3 is CASSDGSPYNEQFF. DNA of the CDR3: TGCGCCAGCAGCGATGGGAGCCCCTACAATGAGCAGTTCTTC.

This clonotype has just a few counts. This chain connects TRBV5-1 to TRBJ2-4; weak D call: TRBD2 (5 bases). This CDR3 is built from 19 residues. Trimming left V 4 bases short and J 0 bases short, with 23 bases between. CDR1 SGHRS and CDR2 YFSETQ come from the germline V gene. CDR3 in DNA: TGCGCCAGCAGCCCCCGTGAGGGAAGATGGGCTTTAGCCAAAAACATTCAGTACTTC. It yields the protein CASSPREGRWALAKNIQYF.

The chain recombines TRBV11-2 with TRBJ2-7; no clear D gene. Trimming removed 1 base at V and 3 bases at J, with 13 bases between. Looked up from germline, CDR1 is SGHAT and CDR2 is FQNNGV. The CDR3 extends over 15 amino acids. CDR3 bases: TGTGCCAGCAGCTTAGCGCGCAGACCTTACTACGAGCAGTACTTC. Its translation is CASSLARRPYYEQYF.